The source of this TCR beta chain is a study of blood T cell repertoires in COVID-19 (dated by TCRdb to 2020 to 2021). In terms of the full investigation: Recovered participants in ImmuneRACE Cohort 3 were defined by two consecutive negative NP/OP PCR tests, clearance by a healthcare professional, or resolution of symptoms. Samples from collaborators originated in the United States, Italy and Spain and spanned both the acute and convalescent phases of COVID-19. Where available, HLA class I and class II types were obtained from metadata supplied by the sample provider rather than from assay-based typing. The prospective study material was composed of cDNA or gDNA derived from T cells, B-cell-depleted T cells, or PBMCs. Samples came from the ongoing ImmuneRACE study (first 160 participants) plus 1,254 subjects from 6 global collaborators. A freely available public database, intended as a resource for researchers studying the immune response to SARS-CoV-2, is where the repertoires were released. The dataset comprised deeply sampled blood TCRbeta repertoires from subjects exposed to, actively infected with, or recovered from COVID-19. A de-identified subject ID, COVID-19 status, age in years and sex were almost always included in the sample metadata. The research as a whole found: The amount of clinical and demographic metadata varied by source and participant and was provided uncurated.

A remark on this clone: Its antigen specificity is not known. Qualities for individual bases were not recorded, and no much larger clone is one base off.

Trimming costs V 4 bases and J 2 bases, and their ends lie 7 bases apart. Spanning cysteine to phenylalanine, the CDR3 consists of 12 amino acids. Only the CDR3 part of the read is kept: 36 bases, read in frame from the first base. From a lookup of the germline V gene, CDR1 and CDR2 are SQVTM and ANQGSEA. TCRbeta CDR3 regions were amplified from genomic DNA using the immunoSEQ Assay, a bias-controlled multiplex PCR. The original methods were these. The number of nucleated cells in each sample was estimated from the amplification of reference gene primers within the assay. To quantify the absolute abundance of each unique TCRbeta CDR3 rearrangement, sequence reads were collapsed and filtered. For each sample, productive Simpson clonality was calculated as the square root of Simpson's diversity index across productive rearrangements. The clones in this table, taken by TCRdb from immuneACCESS, are in-frame only. Not every clone is retained; where verified, under half of the shortfall comes from an unresolved V gene, and the cause of the rest is unknown. V, J and clone size were drawn from that table, and D and trimming were deduced from the DNA. This sample gives under 200,000 clones in total; less than 80% of them show up just once. Jointly, the top ten make up about 20% of the sample.

In the prospective study, participants were 18 to 89 years old, resided in fewer than 25 geographic areas of the United States, and were enrolled through a virtual design. In the prospective study, participants were assigned to cohorts based on the clinical history participants reported in a screening survey and a study questionnaire. In the prospective study, whole blood, serum and a nasopharyngeal or oropharyngeal swab were collected from each participant by mobile phlebotomists. Prospective study participants could optionally give additional blood draws and questionnaires over an approximately two-month period. Before DNA extraction, prospective study blood samples were shipped either frozen or at room temperature.

The chain is made from TRBV29-1 and TRBJ2-3; no D gene is confidently identified. Sequencing was done on a sample of PBMCs or T cells enriched from blood (not recorded which). This receptor was identified in a woman in her 70s in a cohort exposed to, infected with or recovered from COVID-19 (not recorded which). For the CDR3, the sequence is CSVGLITDTQYF. The sequenced DNA: TGCAGCGTTGGACTGATCACAGATACGCAGTATTTT.